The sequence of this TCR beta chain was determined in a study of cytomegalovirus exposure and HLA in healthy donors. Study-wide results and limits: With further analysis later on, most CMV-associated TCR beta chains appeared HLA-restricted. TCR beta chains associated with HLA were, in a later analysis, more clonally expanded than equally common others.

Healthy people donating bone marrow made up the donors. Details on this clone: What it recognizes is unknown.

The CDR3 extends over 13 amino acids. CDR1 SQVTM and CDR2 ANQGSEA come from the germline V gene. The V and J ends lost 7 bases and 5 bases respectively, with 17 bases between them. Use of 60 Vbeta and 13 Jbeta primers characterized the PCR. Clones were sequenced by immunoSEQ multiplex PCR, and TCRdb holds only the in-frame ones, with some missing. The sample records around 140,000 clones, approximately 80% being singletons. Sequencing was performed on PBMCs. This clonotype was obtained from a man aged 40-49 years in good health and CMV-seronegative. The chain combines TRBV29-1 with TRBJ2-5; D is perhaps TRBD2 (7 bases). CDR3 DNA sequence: TGCAGCGCTAATCGGGGGGCGGGGGAGACCCAGTACTTC. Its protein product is CSANRGAGETQYF.